This T cell receptor (beta chain) emerged from a study of blood T cells in healthy people across ages. Together with a sample-barcoded 5' primer, a J-beta primer mix was included in a second PCR lasting 7 to 11 cycles. TCRdb re-analysed the 5' RACE reads in MiXCR, keeping a single row per CDR3 protein. Of approximately 290,000 distinct CDR3 sequences listed, 27% are singletons. This clonotype was detected a few times. Germline V gene data show CDR1 as SGHTA and CDR2 as FQGNSA. V lost 8 bases and J 4 bases, leaving 13 bases between the germline ends. This CDR3 has 13 amino acids. The clonotype originates from a woman between 65 and 79 years old in good health. The rearrangement joins TRBV7-2 to TRBJ2-3, with D perhaps TRBD2 (6 bases). Sequenced sample: blood. CDR3 sequence reads: CASGGRMSDTQYF. The CDR3 region has the DNA TGTGCCAGCGGGGGGAGAATGTCAGATACGCAGTATTTT.